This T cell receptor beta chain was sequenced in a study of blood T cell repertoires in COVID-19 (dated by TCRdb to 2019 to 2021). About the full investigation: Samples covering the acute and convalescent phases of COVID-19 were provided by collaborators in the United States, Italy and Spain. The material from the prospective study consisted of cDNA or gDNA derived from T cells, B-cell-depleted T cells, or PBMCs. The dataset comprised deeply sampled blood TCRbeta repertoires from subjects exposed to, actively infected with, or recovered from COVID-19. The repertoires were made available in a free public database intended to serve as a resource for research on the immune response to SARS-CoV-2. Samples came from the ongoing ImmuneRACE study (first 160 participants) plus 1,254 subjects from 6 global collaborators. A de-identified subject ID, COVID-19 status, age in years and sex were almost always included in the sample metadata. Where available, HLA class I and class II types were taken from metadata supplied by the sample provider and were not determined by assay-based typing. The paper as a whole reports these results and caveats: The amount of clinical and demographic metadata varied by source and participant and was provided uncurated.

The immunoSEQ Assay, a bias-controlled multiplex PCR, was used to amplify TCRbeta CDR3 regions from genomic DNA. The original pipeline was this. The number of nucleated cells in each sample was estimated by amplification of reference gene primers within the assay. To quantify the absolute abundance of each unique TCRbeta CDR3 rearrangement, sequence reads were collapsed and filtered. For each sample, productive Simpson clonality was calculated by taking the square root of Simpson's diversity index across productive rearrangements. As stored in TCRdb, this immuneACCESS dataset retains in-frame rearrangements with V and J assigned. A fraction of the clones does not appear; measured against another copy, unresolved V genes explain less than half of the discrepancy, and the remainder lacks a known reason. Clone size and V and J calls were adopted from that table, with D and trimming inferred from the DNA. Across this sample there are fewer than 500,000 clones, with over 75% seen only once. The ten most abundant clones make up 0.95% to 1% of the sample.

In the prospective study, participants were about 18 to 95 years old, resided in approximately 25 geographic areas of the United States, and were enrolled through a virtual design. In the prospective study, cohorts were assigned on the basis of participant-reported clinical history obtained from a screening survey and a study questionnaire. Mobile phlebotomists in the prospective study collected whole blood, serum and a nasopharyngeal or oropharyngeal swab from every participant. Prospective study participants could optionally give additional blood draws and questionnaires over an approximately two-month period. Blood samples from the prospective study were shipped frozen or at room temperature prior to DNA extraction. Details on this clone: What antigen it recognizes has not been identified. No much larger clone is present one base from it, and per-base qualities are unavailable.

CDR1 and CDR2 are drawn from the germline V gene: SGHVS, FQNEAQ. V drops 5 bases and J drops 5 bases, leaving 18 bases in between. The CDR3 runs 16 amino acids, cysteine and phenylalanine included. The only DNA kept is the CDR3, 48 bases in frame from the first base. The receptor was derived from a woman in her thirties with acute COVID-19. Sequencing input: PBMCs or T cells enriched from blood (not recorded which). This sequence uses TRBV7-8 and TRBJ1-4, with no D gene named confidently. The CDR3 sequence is CASSPTLGALNEKLFF. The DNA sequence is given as TGTGCCAGCAGCCCTACACTAGGCGCCCTAAATGAAAAACTGTTTTTT.